Only one count was recorded for the clone carrying this T cell receptor beta chain. This sample is drawn from a study of blood T cell repertoires in COVID-19. Whole-study context: Samples came from the United States, Italy and Spain, spanning acute and convalescent COVID-19. The analysed material was cDNA or gDNA that came from T cells, B-cell-depleted T cells, or PBMCs.

As originally analysed: Cell counts per sample came from amplifying reference gene primers. Sequenced by immunoSEQ multiplex PCR; TCRdb stores in-frame clones only, minus some. The V and J calls and clone size were taken over from that table, and D and trimming were inferred from the DNA. The profile shows 250,000 to 300,000 clones, about 73% of them singletons. The CDR3 length is 13 residues. The V gene end was trimmed by 6 bases and the J gene end by 6 bases; junction bases not matched to a gene: 9. Per the germline V gene, CDR1 is SQVTM and CDR2 is ANQGSEA. The chain is built from TRBV29-1 and TRBJ1-1; 8 positions agree with TRBD1. The TCR was taken from a woman of 80 years or more with acute or convalescent COVID-19. Sequenced sample: peripheral blood. The CDR3 DNA is TGCAGCGTAGCCGTTGACAGGGGAGCTGAAGCTTTCTTT. Translating it yields CSVAVDRGAEAFF.